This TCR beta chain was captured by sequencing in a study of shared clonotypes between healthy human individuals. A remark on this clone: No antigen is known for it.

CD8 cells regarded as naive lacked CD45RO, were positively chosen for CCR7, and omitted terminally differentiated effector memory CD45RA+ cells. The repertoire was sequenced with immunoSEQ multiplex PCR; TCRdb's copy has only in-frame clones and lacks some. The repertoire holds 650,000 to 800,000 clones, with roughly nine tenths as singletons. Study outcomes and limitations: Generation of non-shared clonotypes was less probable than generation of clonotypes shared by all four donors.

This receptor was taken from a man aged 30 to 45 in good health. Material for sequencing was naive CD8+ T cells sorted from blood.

The CDR3, as DNA: TGTGCCAGCAGCGTAAGGGCAGGGGCCCGGGAGACCCAGTACTTC. Translated: CASSVRAGARETQYF. V gene TRBV9 combines with J gene TRBJ2-5, with D perhaps TRBD1 (6 bases). Germline V lookup: CDR1 SGDLS, CDR2 YYNGEE. The CDR3 length is 15 residues. V was trimmed by 1 base and J by 5 bases, leaving 15 bases between them.